This T cell receptor beta chain is from a study of shared clonotypes between healthy human individuals (dated by TCRdb to the early 2020s). Broadly, across the study: Three men and a couple of women, aged 18 to 49 years, made up the cohort. For each donor, three plates each were used for CD4 naive and CD4 memory, two plates were used for CD8 naive, and one plate was used for CD8 memory. Libraries were prepared and TCR repertoires were sequenced by different laboratories using diverse techniques, in order to increase sequencing depth and limit assay-specific biases. Each donor's leukapheresis produced roughly between roughly 0.85 and 9 billion PBMCs. To estimate repertoire size and how much clonotype sharing occurs between individuals, the study deeply sequenced the blood TCR repertoires of five or six healthy adults.

Using the deep immunoSEQ assay, multiplex PCR amplified TCR CDR3 regions from genomic DNA. Extracted genomic DNA from each cell subset was distributed evenly across all wells of several immunoSEQ 96-well plates, and each plate was treated as a replicate. For sorted subsets, approximately 0.2 ug of genomic DNA, equivalent to 25,000 to 30,000 T cell genomes, went into each replicate PCR. The purified libraries were quantified using a Qubit 3.0 fluorometer, sized with a Bioanalyzer 2100, and then quantified again using the KAPA Library Quantification kit. A separate single-read 150-cycle Illumina NextSeq 550 flow cell was used to sequence each immunoSEQ 96-well plate. In the source study's methods: Because only junctional sequences without quality scores were contained in the immunoSEQ output, filtering matching that applied to full-length reads could not be performed. To assign V/J genes and CDR3, sequences were annotated against IMGT germline references using PyIR, a Python wrapper for IgBLAST v1.9. Any read was removed if the V/J assignment was weak (E-value above 1e-6), the CDR3 was missing, or the read contained stop codons, out-of-frame junctions, or ambiguous translated residues. A V3J clonotype was defined by an identical inferred V gene, J gene, and CDR3 amino acid sequence. The percentage overlap between two repertoires was calculated by dividing the number of shared unique clonotypes by the size of the smaller repertoire. Repertoire richness was assessed with RTK rarefaction, the Chao1 estimator, and Recon v2.1 estimates of unobserved clonotypes. Generation probabilities for all TCRbeta clonotypes obtained by the gDNA method from a handful of donors were computed using OLGA. Held by TCRdb, this immuneACCESS table contains in-frame sequences only and omits some clones. Under half of the omission traces to an unresolved V gene where checked; the cause of the rest is unknown. The D gene and trimming were derived from the DNA, and the V and J assignments and clone size from that table. This sample gives 2,500,000 or so clones in total; approximately 93% of them show up just once. Of the sample, 0.36% falls within the top ten clones.

With respect to this clone: What this receptor recognizes is not known. Per-base qualities were not stored, and no clone one base away is much larger.

What the research found in general, with its limitations: Sampling was limited to blood, and TCR repertoires in tissue likely differ from TCR repertoires in blood. The small number of donors limited the genetic and exposure-history diversity represented. Even with the large sequencing depth, rarefaction of the sorted-subset datasets indicated that sequencing was incomplete. Naive subsets generally had larger estimated clonotype richness than memory subsets did. Sharing across a handful of donors was observed for approximately 5% of naive CD4, over 3% of naive CD8, over 2% of memory CD4, and roughly 0.43% of memory CD8 clonotypes. Compared with non-shared clonotypes, clonotypes shared by all four sorted-subset donors had higher generation probabilities. Pairwise subsampling indicated that sequencing depth was expected to affect the degree of clonotype sharing among donors.

Healthy HIV-negative adults with no recently reported acute infections or vaccinations were included as donors. All donors were Caucasian adults living in Nashville, Tennessee, USA. CD4+ T cells were enriched by magnetic negative selection, after which naive cells were positively selected on CD45RA and the negative fraction was taken as the memory subset. Blood was collected by leukapheresis, and PBMCs were isolated by Ficoll-Histopaque density gradient centrifugation and then cryopreserved in liquid nitrogen vapor phase. Analytical flow cytometry was used to check the purity and quantity of every magnetically sorted T cell population. Genomic DNA was isolated from every sorted fraction and measured by UV absorbance on a Nanodrop 2000c. The sequencing sample was made of naive CD4+ T cells from PBMCs. What this sample's cell subset or site label stands for: CD45RA+ positively selected. The receptor comes from a man younger than 35 in good health. Some clones in this sample may be carry-over from other donors' samples.

The CDR3 here reads CASSVGTPTGTGANVLTF. The DNA sequence is as follows: TGTGCCAGCAGCGTAGGGACCCCCACAGGCACCGGGGCCAACGTCCTGACTTTC. The receptor chain draws on TRBV9 and TRBJ2-6; possibly the D gene is TRBD1, per 5 matching bases. V and J are truncated by 0 bases and 4 bases respectively, leaving an intervening sequence of 17 bases. Reading from cysteine to phenylalanine, the CDR3 counts 18 amino acids. Of the read, only the CDR3 DNA is kept; its 54 bases are in frame from base 1. CDR1 SGDLS and CDR2 YYNGEE were looked up in the germline V gene.